The 14 T cell receptor beta chains given below trace back to one sample, sequenced in a study of blood T cell repertoires in COVID-19. Sequenced by immunoSEQ multiplex PCR; TCRdb stores in-frame clones only, minus some. The table has 80,000 to 130,000 clones, roughly 87% seen once. Sequences were obtained from peripheral blood. The receptor set was obtained from a woman aged 60-75 years with acute or convalescent COVID-19.

The chain is built from TRBV6-6 and TRBJ2-3, with 8 bases identical to TRBD2. There are 15 residues in the CDR3. The V gene end was trimmed by 6 bases and the J gene end by 5 bases; junction bases not matched to a gene: 10. Germline V CDR1 and CDR2: MNHNY, SVGAGI (reference sequence). The CDR3 DNA follows: TGTGCCAGCAGGCCCGTCGGGGGGGGGATAGATACGCAGTATTTT. Protein product: CASRPVGGGIDTQYF.

This rearrangement joins TRBV28 to TRBJ1-2; TRBD1 aligns across 8 bases. CDR1 and CDR2 from the germline V gene are MDHEN and SYDVKM. CDR3 length: 14 amino acids. V shed 5 bases, J shed 4 bases, and the junction held 6 bases outside the gene matches. The CDR3 bases are TGTGCCAGCAGTATCCCGACAGGGGCCTATGGCTACACCTTC. It specifies CASSIPTGAYGYTF.

This sequence joins TRBV3-1 (or the pseudogene TRBV3-2) and TRBJ2-7; D gene uncertain. The CDR3 contains 12 residues. CDR1 and CDR2 (germline): LGHDT, YNNKEL (reference sequence). Between the trimmed V and J ends, which lost 5 bases and 3 bases, there was a span of 8 bases. CDR3 sequence: CASSISVYEQYF. Written as DNA, the CDR3 is TGTGCCAGCAGCATCTCCGTCTACGAGCAGTACTTC.

This chain uses TRBV7-3 with TRBJ1-1; 9 positions match TRBD1. Per germline, CDR1 SGHTA and CDR2 FQGTGA. J gave up 4 bases and V 6 bases, and 3 bases lay outside the gene matches. The CDR3 is made up of 13 amino acids. Here the CDR3 DNA reads TGTGCCAGCAGTACGACAGGGGGCACTGAAGCTTTCTTT. Amino acids: CASSTTGGTEAFF.

This sequence joins TRBV19 and TRBJ2-2; D gene unclear. Trimming removed 7 bases at V and 4 bases at J, with 10 bases between. CDR3 length equals 13 residues. CDR1 LNHDA and CDR2 SQIVND come from the germline V gene (reference sequence). CDR3 sequence: CASKTTFTGELFF. CDR3 DNA: TGTGCCAGTAAAACGACTTTCACCGGGGAGCTGTTTTTT.

This clone is classed as medium-sized (0.01 to 0.1%). The chain carries TRBV5-8 and TRBJ1-4, with TRBD1 matching over 7 bases. CDR3 length: 15 amino acids. V shed 4 bases and J 7 bases; nucleotides not matched to a gene: 10. The germline V gene encodes CDR1 SGHTS and CDR2 YDEGEE. The CDR3 DNA is TGTGCCAGCAGCAATGGACAGGCTGGTGGTGAAAAACTGTTTTTT. As protein: CASSNGQAGGEKLFF.

The chain joins TRBV27 to TRBJ2-3; D remains ambiguous. Trimming cost V 4 bases and J 6 bases, with 20 bases left between them. The CDR3 is 16 amino acids. CDR1 and CDR2 from the germline V gene are MNHEY and SMNVEV (reference sequence). In nucleotides, the CDR3 is TGTGCCAGCAGTTCCCCCTCGACCCCAAAGAGGGATACGCAGTATTTT. Translating gives CASSSPSTPKRDTQYF.

The chain joins TRBV5-1 to TRBJ1-1; no clear D gene. The CDR3 extends over 11 amino acids. The ends were cut back, 7 bases at V and 5 bases at J, with 9 bases in the middle. In germline, CDR1 is SGHRS, CDR2 YFSETQ. The CDR3 loop reads CASRKETEAFF. In DNA form, the CDR3 reads TGCGCCAGCCGTAAGGAGACTGAAGCTTTCTTT. The full variable domain, its missing parts supplied by reference TRBV5-1 and TRBJ1-1, is KAGVTQTPRYLIKTRGQQVTLSCSPISGHRSVSWYQQTPGQGLQFLFEYFSETQRNKGNFPGRFSGRQFSNSRSEMNVSTLELGDSALYLCASRKETEAFFGQGTRLTVV.

This chain connects TRBV30 to TRBJ1-1, with a tentative D call TRBD1 (5 bases). CDR1 is GTSNPN and CDR2 is SVGIG in the germline V gene (reference sequence). Trimming shortened V by 7 bases and J by 1 base, and 13 bases separated the two germline ends. This CDR3 is 13 amino acids long. In nucleotides, the CDR3 is TGTGCCTCCCAGGGACTCTCGAACACTGAAGCTTTCTTT. This sequence encodes CASQGLSNTEAFF.

V usage is TRBV18 and J usage is TRBJ1-3; the D gene is possibly TRBD1 (6 bases). This CDR3 spans 16 amino acids. The ends were cut back, 3 bases at V and 0 bases at J, with 12 bases in the middle. Germline CDR1 is KGHSH and CDR2 is LQKENI. CDR3 sequence: CASSPTGPGSGNTIYF. CDR3 sequence (DNA): TGTGCCAGCTCACCGACAGGCCCGGGCTCTGGAAACACCATATATTTT.

The genes are TRBV27 and TRBJ1-2; D not certain. Trimming pared 0 bases from V and 7 bases from J, leaving 9 bases between. Germline lookup yields CDR1 MNHEY and CDR2 SMNVEV (reference sequence). The CDR3 spans 13 residues. This CDR3 is CASSLSAEGGYTF. In DNA, the CDR3 is TGTGCCAGCAGTTTATCGGCGGAGGGTGGCTACACCTTC.

V and J are TRBV28 and TRBJ1-5; unclear D gene. The CDR3 contains 11 residues. Trimming removed 6 bases at V and 9 bases at J, with 9 bases between. CDR1 and CDR2 from the germline V gene are MDHEN and SYDVKM. The CDR3 loop is CASSAGGPQHF. The CDR3 DNA reads as TGTGCCAGCAGCGCGGGTGGGCCCCAGCATTTT.

V gene TRBV28 combines with J gene TRBJ1-2; D is uncertain. The CDR3 extends over 12 amino acids. Germline V gives CDR1 MDHEN, CDR2 SYDVKM. Trimming removed 8 bases at V and 2 bases at J, with 9 bases between. For the CDR3, the DNA is TGTGCCAGCTCTCTTTTGAACTATGGCTACACCTTC. This codes for CASSLLNYGYTF.

V is TRBV7-3 and J is TRBJ1-2; a possible D gene is TRBD1 (5 bases). This CDR3 spans 16 amino acids. The V gene's germline CDR1 is SGHTA and CDR2 FQGTGA. With 2 bases removed from V and 3 bases from J, the gap between germline ends came to 16 bases. The CDR3 DNA reads as TGTGCCAGCAGCTTAGGGGGTGGAGGGAAGGACTATGGCTACACCTTC. It codes for CASSLGGGGKDYGYTF.